This T cell receptor beta chain originates from a study of blood T cells in healthy people across ages. A second PCR of about 7 to 11 cycles used a sample-barcoded 5' primer and a J-beta primer mix. TCRdb reprocessed the 5' RACE reads with MiXCR, giving one entry per CDR3 protein. The repertoire holds about 1.6 million distinct CDR3 sequences, with roughly a third as singletons. Donation came from healthy Caucasian individuals in Russia who were aged roughly 6 to 95. The material sequenced was blood. The sequence was collected from a woman aged 25-40 years in good health.

The CDR3 bases are TGTGCCAGCAGTTTTATCGGGACTAGCTTTGCGAACACCGGGGAGCTGTTTTTT. Translated, it gives CASSFIGTSFANTGELFF. The chain employs TRBV28 and TRBJ2-2; 9 positions agree with TRBD2. Germline trimming cut 3 bases from V and 0 bases from J; bases unmatched to any gene: 8. CDR3 length: 18 amino acids. The germline V gene has CDR1 MDHEN and CDR2 SYDVKM.